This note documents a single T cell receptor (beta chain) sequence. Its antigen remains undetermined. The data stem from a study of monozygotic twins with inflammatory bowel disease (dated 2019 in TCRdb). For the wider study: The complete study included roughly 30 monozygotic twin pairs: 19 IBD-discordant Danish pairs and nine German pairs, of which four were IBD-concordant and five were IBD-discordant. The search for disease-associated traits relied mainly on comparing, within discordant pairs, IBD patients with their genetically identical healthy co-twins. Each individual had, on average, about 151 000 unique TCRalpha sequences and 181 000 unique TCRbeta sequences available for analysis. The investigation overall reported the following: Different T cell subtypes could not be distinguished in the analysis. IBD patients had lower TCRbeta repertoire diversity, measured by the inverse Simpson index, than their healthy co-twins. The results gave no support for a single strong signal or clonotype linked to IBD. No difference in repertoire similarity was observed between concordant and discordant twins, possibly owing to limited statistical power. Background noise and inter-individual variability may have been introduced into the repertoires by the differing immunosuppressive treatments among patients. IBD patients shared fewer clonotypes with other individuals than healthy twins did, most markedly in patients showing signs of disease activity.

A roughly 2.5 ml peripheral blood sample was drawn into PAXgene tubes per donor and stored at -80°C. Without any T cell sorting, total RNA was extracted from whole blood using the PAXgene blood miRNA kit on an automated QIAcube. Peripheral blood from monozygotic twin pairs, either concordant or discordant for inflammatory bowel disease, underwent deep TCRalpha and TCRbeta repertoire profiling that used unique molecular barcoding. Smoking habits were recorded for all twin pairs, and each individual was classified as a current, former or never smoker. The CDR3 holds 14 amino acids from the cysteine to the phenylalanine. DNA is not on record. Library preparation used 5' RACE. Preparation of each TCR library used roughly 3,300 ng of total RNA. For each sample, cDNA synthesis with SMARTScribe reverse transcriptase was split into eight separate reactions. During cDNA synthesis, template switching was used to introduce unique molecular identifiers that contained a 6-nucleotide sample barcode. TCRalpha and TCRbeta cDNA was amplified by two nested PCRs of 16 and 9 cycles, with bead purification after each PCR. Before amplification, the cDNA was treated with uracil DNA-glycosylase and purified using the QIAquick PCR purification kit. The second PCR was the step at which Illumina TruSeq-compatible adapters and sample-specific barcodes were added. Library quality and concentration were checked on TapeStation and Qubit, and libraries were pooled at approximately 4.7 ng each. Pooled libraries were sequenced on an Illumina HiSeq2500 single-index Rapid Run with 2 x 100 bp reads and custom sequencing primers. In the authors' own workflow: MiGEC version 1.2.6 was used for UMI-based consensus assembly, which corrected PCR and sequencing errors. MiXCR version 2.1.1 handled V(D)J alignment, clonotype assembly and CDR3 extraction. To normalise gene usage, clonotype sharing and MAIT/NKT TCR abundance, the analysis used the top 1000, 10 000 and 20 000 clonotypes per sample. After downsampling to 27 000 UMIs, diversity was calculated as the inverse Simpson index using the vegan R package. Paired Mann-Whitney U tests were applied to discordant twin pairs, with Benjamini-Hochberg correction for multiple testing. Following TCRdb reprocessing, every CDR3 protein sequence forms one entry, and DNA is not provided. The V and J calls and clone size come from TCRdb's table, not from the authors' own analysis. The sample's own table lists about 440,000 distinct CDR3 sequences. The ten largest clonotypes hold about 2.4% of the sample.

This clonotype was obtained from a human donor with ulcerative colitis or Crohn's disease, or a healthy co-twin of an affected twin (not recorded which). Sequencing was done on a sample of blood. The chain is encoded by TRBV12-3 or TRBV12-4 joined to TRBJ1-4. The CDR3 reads CASSFGGANEKLFF.